Listed below are T cell receptor beta chains from one sample, sequenced in a study of blood T cell repertoires in COVID-19. This table comes from immunoSEQ multiplex PCR, and its TCRdb copy is limited to in-frame clones, with some not included. The table records just over 300,000 clones, 75% to 90% of them present only once. The sequencing input was peripheral blood. The source of these receptors is a man younger than 35 with active or convalescent COVID-19. Both conserved end residues are part of each CDR3. The D gene is left open where the match is weak. Not all rows give a size; the values are once, few, many and, for expanded clones, a class.

>TRBV12-3/TRBV12-4|TRBJ1-2|TRBD1|.
TGTGCCAGCAGTTTGGCGGGACAGGGCCTTAGCTTC
CASSLAGQGLSF
>TRBV27|TRBJ1-4|.|.
TGTGCCAGCAGTTTCCGCAGTCCGCCAACTAATGAAAAACTGTTTTTT
CASSFRSPPTNEKLFF
>TRBV10-3|TRBJ2-4|TRBD2|.
TGTGCCATCAGTGTTCTAGCGGGGGGGCCGGGCATTCAGTACTTC
CAISVLAGGPGIQYF
>TRBV15|TRBJ2-7|.|once
TGTGCCACCAGCAGAGAGAGGGTTAGCTCCTACGAGCAGTACTTC
CATSRERVSSYEQYF
>TRBV5-5|TRBJ2-7|.|once
TGTGCCAGCAGCGAATCAGGGGTTGGCAGGTACGAGCAGTACTTC
CASSESGVGRYEQYF
>TRBV5-1|TRBJ2-7|.|.
TGCGCCAGCAGCTTGAAACAGGCCTACGAGCAGTACTTC
CASSLKQAYEQYF
>TRBV5-1|TRBJ1-5|TRBD1|.
TGCGCCAGCAGCTTGCAGCCAGGGGGAAGTAGCAATCAGCCCCAGCATTTT
CASSLQPGGSSNQPQHF
>TRBV7-8|TRBJ2-7|.|once
TGTGCCAGCAGCCGCCTCCCCGACGAGCAGTACTTC
CASSRLPDEQYF
>TRBV5-1|TRBJ2-7|.|.
TGCGCCAGCAGGGATCCGGGGTCACCCTACGAGCAGTACTTC
CASRDPGSPYEQYF
>TRBV10-1|TRBJ1-1|.|.
TGCGCCAGCAGTGAGATGGATGAGGGAACTGGAGCTTTCTTT
CASSEMDEGTGAFF
>TRBV5-1|TRBJ1-1|TRBD1|.
TGCGCCAGCAGCCCGGGGCAGGGGGGGAACACTGAAGCTTTCTTT
CASSPGQGGNTEAFF
>TRBV27|TRBJ2-2|.|.
TGTGCCAGCAGTCCCACAGGGACCGGGGAGCTGTTTTTT
CASSPTGTGELFF
>TRBV6-5|TRBJ1-2|.|once
TGTGCCAGCAGTTCGACAGACCCTAACTATGGCTACACCTTC
CASSSTDPNYGYTF
>TRBV19|TRBJ1-2|TRBD1|.
TGTGCCAGTAGTAGCACAGGGGGGCTCGGCTACACCTTC
CASSSTGGLGYTF
>TRBV25-1|TRBJ1-4|.|.
TGTGCCAGCAGTGGGAGTGTCAATGAAAAACTGTTTTTT
CASSGSVNEKLFF
>TRBV19|TRBJ1-1|TRBD1|.
TGTGCCAGTACCACCCTTCCCGGACAGGAAAACACTGAAGCTTTCTTT
CASTTLPGQENTEAFF
>TRBV5-1|TRBJ2-7|.|once
TGCGCCAGCAGCTTGGGGGGCCCAGACGAGCAGTACTTC
CASSLGGPDEQYF
>TRBV4-1|TRBJ1-1|TRBD1|once
TGCGCCAGCAGCCAAGCGGGACAGATGAACACTGAAGCTTTCTTT
CASSQAGQMNTEAFF
>TRBV7-2|TRBJ1-2|TRBD1|.
TGTGCCAGCAGCGTAGACAGGGGCTCTGGCTACACCTTC
CASSVDRGSGYTF
>TRBV14|TRBJ2-1|TRBD1|.
TGTGCCAGCAGCCAAGACGGACAGGGAGTGGACTACAATGAGCAGTTCTTC
CASSQDGQGVDYNEQFF
>TRBV4-2|TRBJ1-6|.|.
TGTGCCAGCAGCCAAGCTTTAAGGAGCTCCTATAATTCACCCCTCCACTTT
CASSQALRSSYNSPLHF
>TRBV28|TRBJ1-5|.|.
TGTGCCAGCAGTTTAAGAATGACGGACTTTAGCAATCAGCCCCAGCATTTT
CASSLRMTDFSNQPQHF
>TRBV9|TRBJ2-1|.|.
TGTGCCAGCAGCGTAGGAGAGGGCAATGAGCAGTTCTTC
CASSVGEGNEQFF
>TRBV10-1|TRBJ2-3|TRBD2|.
TGCGCCAGCAGCGCCAGCGGGAGGAGCACAGATACGCAGTATTTT
CASSASGRSTDTQYF
>TRBV4-3|TRBJ1-2|.|.
TGCGCCAGCAGCCAGGAGTTGAACTATGGCTACACCTTC
CASSQELNYGYTF
>TRBV27|TRBJ1-2|.|.
TGTGCCAGTGGACACTCCACCGAGAGAGGCTACACCTTC
CASGHSTERGYTF
>TRBV28|TRBJ1-5|.|.
TGTGCCAGCAGTACGCGTTCAGGGGGCAATCAGCCCCAGCATTTT
CASSTRSGGNQPQHF
>TRBV7-9|TRBJ1-1|.|.
TGTGCCAGCAGCCAATTAGAAGGGAGGCTAGGCACTGAAGCTTTCTTT
CASSQLEGRLGTEAFF